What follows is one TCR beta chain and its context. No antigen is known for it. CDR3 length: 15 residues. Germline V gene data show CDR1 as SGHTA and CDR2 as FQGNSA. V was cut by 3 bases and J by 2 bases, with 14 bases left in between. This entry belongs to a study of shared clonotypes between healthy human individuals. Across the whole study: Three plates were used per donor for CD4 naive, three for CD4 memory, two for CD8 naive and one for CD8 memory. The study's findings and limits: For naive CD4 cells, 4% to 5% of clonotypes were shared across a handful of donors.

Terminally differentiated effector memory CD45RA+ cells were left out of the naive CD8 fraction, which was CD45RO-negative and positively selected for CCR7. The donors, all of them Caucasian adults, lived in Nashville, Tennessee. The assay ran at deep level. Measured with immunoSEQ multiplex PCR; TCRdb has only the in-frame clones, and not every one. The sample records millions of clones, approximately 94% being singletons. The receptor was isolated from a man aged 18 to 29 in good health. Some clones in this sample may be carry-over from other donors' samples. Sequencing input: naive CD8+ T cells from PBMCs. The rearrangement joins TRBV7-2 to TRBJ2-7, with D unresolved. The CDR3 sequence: CASSFLADLTYEQYF. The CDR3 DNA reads TGTGCCAGCAGCTTCCTCGCAGACCTTACCTACGAGCAGTACTTC.